The 11 T cell receptor beta chains below all came from one sample that was sequenced in a study of T-cell memory formation after mild COVID-19. In TCRdb, the 5' RACE reads were re-called with MiXCR into one record per CDR3 protein. The profile shows about 440,000 distinct CDR3 sequences, around 18% of them singletons. The sequencing input was PBMCs or a T cell subset sorted from them (not recorded which). These receptors were obtained from an adult woman who had mild COVID-19 (a few samples of this study predate the infection). Cell type and time point are not known.

This chain links TRBV24-1 with TRBJ2-3; tentative D call: TRBD1 (5 bases). Germline assignment: CDR1 KGHDR and CDR2 SFDVKD. The length of the CDR3 is 17 residues. V was trimmed by 3 bases and J by 2 bases, leaving 17 bases between them. The CDR3 DNA reads as TGTGCCACCAGTGATGTAAACAGGCTATTCTCCACAGATACGCAGTATTTT. Translation: CATSDVNRLFSTDTQYF.

In this sample, this clonotype turned up a few times. The germline gene is not matched at one end of the junction; a read error may be the cause. This chain connects TRBV7-7 to TRBJ2-1; 9 bases align to TRBD1. Germline V gene data show CDR1 as SSHAT and CDR2 as FNYEAQ (reference sequence). This CDR3 has 16 amino acids. The CDR3 sequence: CASSPQPGQGYNEQFF. The DNA for the CDR3 is TGTGCTAGCAGCCCACAGCCGGGACAGGGTTACAATGAGCAGTTCTTC. Based on the CDR3 plus reference TRBV7-7 and TRBJ2-1, the full variable domain is GAGVSQSPRYKVTKRGQDVTLRCDPISSHATLYWYQQALGQGPEFLTYFNYEAQPDKSGLPSDRFSAERPEGSISTLTIQRTEQRDSAMYRCASSPQPGQGYNEQFFGPGTRLTVL.

This clonotype was detected a few times. CDR3 in amino acids: CASSSAGTGAIGYTF. The CDR3 DNA is TGTGCCAGCAGTTCAGCAGGGACAGGCGCGATTGGCTACACCTTC. J is TRBJ1-2 and V is TRBV12-3 or TRBV12-4; 8 nucleotides match TRBD1. The CDR3 has 15 residues. With V trimmed by 4 bases and J by 7 bases, 11 bases remained unmatched.

The chain uses TRBV12-3 or TRBV12-4 and TRBJ2-1, with 8 positions matching TRBD1. With 7 bases clipped from V and 10 bases from J, the junction kept 12 bases outside the gene matches. The CDR3 is 14 amino acids. CDR3 sequence reads: CASNDGQGVWEQFF. In DNA, the CDR3 is TGTGCCAGCAACGACGGACAGGGAGTATGGGAGCAGTTCTTC.

CDR3 DNA: TGTGCCAGCACCCCCCGGGCGGGAGGGCCGTACAATGAGCAGTTCTTC. This codes for CASTPRAGGPYNEQFF. V gene TRBV25-1 combines with J gene TRBJ2-1; the match to TRBD2 covers 9 bases. Trimming cost V 7 bases and J 4 bases; bases outside gene matches: 11. The CDR3 is 16 amino acids. CDR1 and CDR2 (germline): MGHDK, SYGVNS.

The V and J genes are TRBV4-3 and TRBJ2-2, with TRBD2 matching 12 bases. CDR1 and CDR2 (germline): LGHNA, YSLEER. This CDR3 is built from 18 residues. V lost 4 bases, J lost 5 bases, and 11 bases stayed unmatched. This CDR3 is CASSLRLAGVLGTGELFF. In nucleotides, the CDR3 is TGCGCCAGCAGCCTACGACTAGCGGGAGTCTTAGGGACCGGGGAGCTGTTTTTT.

This clonotype turned up a few times. The CDR3 coding sequence is TGTGCCAGCAGCTTGGTTAGGGGGCTGCAGAACACTGAAGCTTTCTTT. This encodes CASSLVRGLQNTEAFF. The chain has TRBV7-8 and TRBJ1-1, with 7 bases lining up with TRBD1. This CDR3 contains 16 residues. In germline, CDR1 is SGHVS, CDR2 FQNEAQ. The J segment lost 1 base and the V segment lost 3 bases, leaving 8 bases of the junction unmatched.

This clonotype was counted between two and nine times. The chain joins TRBV12-3 or TRBV12-4 to TRBJ2-3; 9 bases align to TRBD2. Trimming took 5 bases from V and 3 from J; bases not matched to a gene: 9. The CDR3 length is 16 residues. This CDR3 is CASSPTTSGLTDTQYF. CDR3 sequence (DNA): TGTGCCAGCAGTCCGACGACTAGCGGACTGACAGATACGCAGTATTTT.

The rearrangement joins TRBV24-1 to TRBJ2-3, with 8 nucleotides matching TRBD2. Germline loops: CDR1 KGHDR, CDR2 SFDVKD. J lost 3 bases, V lost 9 bases, and 7 bases had no gene match. The CDR3 has 14 residues. The CDR3 sequence: CATARGVGTDTQYF. CDR3 DNA: TGTGCCACCGCGCGGGGGGTAGGGACAGATACGCAGTATTTT.

This chain uses TRBV6-2 or TRBV6-3 with TRBJ1-2, with D perhaps matching TRBD1 (5 bases). The V end lost 2 bases, the J end lost 11 bases, and 18 bases lay between the germline ends. Germline assignment: CDR1 MNHEY and CDR2 SVGEGT. The CDR3 covers 14 residues. The CDR3 is CASSYRRDLGIYTF. In nucleotides, the CDR3 is TGTGCCAGCAGTTACCGCCGGGACCTTGGGATATACACCTTC.

The V gene is TRBV7-9, the J gene TRBJ2-5, with a tentative D call TRBD2 (5 bases). V gave up 0 bases and J gave up 1 base, with 30 bases separating them. Germline assignment: CDR1 SEHNR and CDR2 FQNEAQ (reference sequence). This CDR3 contains 22 residues. CDR3 amino acids: CASSLAGFLGRGVERFQETQYF. The CDR3, as DNA: TGTGCCAGCAGCTTAGCTGGATTCCTTGGACGGGGAGTGGAGCGGTTCCAAGAGACCCAGTACTTC.